This T cell receptor beta chain was profiled in a study of blood T cell repertoires in COVID-19. Here immunoSEQ multiplex PCR was the method, and the copy in TCRdb shows in-frame clones only, minus some. Of hundreds of thousands of clones listed, 85% to 90% are singletons. Each participant's cohort was designated according to participant-reported clinical history. Source material: PBMCs or T cells enriched from blood (not recorded which). The receptor's source is a man younger than 40 who had recovered from COVID-19.

CDR3 sequence: CASSISGNTIYF. The CDR3 DNA reads as TGTGCCAGCAGCATCTCTGGAAACACCATATATTTT. V usage is TRBV28 and J usage is TRBJ1-3; no reliable D call. Germline CDR1 and CDR2: MDHEN and SYDVKM. V lost 6 bases and J 0 bases, leaving 3 bases between the germline ends. This CDR3 comprises 12 residues.